The T cell receptor (beta chain) described here comes from a study of blood T cells in healthy people across ages. This clonotype has a count of ten or more. Trimming removed 4 bases from V and 0 bases from J, with 12 bases in between. Germline V lookup: CDR1 SQVTM, CDR2 ANQGSEA. This CDR3 has 15 amino acids. A second PCR, run for roughly 7 to 12 cycles, used a sample-barcoded 5' primer plus a J-beta primer mix. Each cDNA molecule received a tag from a template-switch adaptor that had 12 random nucleotides. Using its own MiXCR run on the 5' RACE reads, TCRdb lists one record per CDR3 protein. The sample has 1.5 million to 2 million distinct CDR3 sequences, roughly 30% seen once.

The chain uses TRBV29-1 and TRBJ2-2; the D is unclear. The sample taken for sequencing was blood. The source of this sequence is a woman in her thirties in good health. CDR3 nucleotide sequence: TGCAGCGTTGGAAATCACAAGACGAACACCGGGGAGCTGTTTTTT. Its translation: CSVGNHKTNTGELFF.